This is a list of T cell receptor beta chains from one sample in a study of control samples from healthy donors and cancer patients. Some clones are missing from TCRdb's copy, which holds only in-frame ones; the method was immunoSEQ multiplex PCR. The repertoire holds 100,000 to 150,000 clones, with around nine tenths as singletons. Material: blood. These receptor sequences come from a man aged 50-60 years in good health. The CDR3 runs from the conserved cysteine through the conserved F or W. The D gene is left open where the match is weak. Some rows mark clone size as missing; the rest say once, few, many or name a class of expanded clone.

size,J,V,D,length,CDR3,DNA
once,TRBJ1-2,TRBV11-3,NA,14,CASSFMPGYYGYTF,TGTGCCAGCAGCTTTATGCCAGGGTATTATGGCTACACCTTC
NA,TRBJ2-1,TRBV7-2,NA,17,CASSLEGGVPSYNEQFF,TGTGCCAGCAGCTTAGAGGGGGGGGTTCCCTCCTACAATGAGCAGTTCTTC
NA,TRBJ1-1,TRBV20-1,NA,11,CSKHLNTEAFF,TGCAGCAAGCATTTGAACACTGAAGCTTTCTTT
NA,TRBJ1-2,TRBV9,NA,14,CASSLAGHNYGYTF,TGTGCCAGCAGCCTCGCGGGACACAACTATGGCTACACCTTC
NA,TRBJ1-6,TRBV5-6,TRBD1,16,CASSPGQGASGSPLHF,TGTGCCAGCAGCCCTGGACAGGGGGCGAGTGGTTCACCCCTCCACTTT
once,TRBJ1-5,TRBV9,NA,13,CASSVVPEQPQHF,TGTGCCAGCAGCGTAGTCCCCGAACAGCCCCAGCATTTT
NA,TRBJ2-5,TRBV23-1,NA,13,CASSQSQEETQYF,TGCGCCAGCAGTCAATCGCAGGAAGAGACCCAGTACTTC
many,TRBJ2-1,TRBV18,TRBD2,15,CASSPVLAGSNEQFF,TGTGCCAGCTCACCGGTCCTAGCGGGTTCCAATGAGCAGTTCTTC
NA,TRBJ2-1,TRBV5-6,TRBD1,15,CASSVRQGSYNEQFF,TGTGCCAGCAGCGTGAGACAGGGCTCCTACAATGAGCAGTTCTTC
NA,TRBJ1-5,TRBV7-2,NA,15,CASSLDGNPNQPQHF,TGTGCCAGCAGCTTAGACGGGAATCCTAATCAGCCCCAGCATTTT
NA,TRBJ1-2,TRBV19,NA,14,CASSIGRGAWGYTF,TGTGCCAGTAGTATTGGCCGGGGAGCGTGGGGCTACACCTTC
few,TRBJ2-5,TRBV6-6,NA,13,CASSSDYQETQYF,TGTGCCAGCAGCTCCGACTATCAAGAGACCCAGTACTTC
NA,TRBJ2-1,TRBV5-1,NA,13,CASSLAGVNEQFF,TGCGCCAGCAGCTTGGCCGGGGTAAATGAGCAGTTCTTC
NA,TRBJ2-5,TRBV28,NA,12,CASSRLGETQYF,TGTGCCAGCAGCCGCCTAGGAGAGACCCAGTACTTC
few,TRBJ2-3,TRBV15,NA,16,CATSRDEGWGTDTQYF,TGTGCCACCAGCAGAGATGAGGGGTGGGGCACAGATACGCAGTATTTT
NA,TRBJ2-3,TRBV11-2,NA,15,CASSPSLGVTDTQYF,TGTGCCAGCAGCCCCTCGCTAGGGGTCACAGATACGCAGTATTTT
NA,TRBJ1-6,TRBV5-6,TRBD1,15,CASSSGQGSNSPLHF,TGTGCCAGCAGCTCCGGACAGGGTAGTAATTCACCCCTCCACTTT
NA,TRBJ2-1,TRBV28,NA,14,CASSLLGAGSEQFF,TGTGCCAGCAGTTTACTAGGGGCGGGAAGTGAGCAGTTCTTC
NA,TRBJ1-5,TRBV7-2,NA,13,CAGSVVDGQPQHF,TGTGCCGGGTCAGTGGTTGACGGTCAGCCCCAGCATTTT
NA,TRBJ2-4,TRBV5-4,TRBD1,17,CASSLLQGALAKNIQYF,TGTGCCAGCAGCCTACTACAGGGGGCGTTAGCCAAAAACATTCAGTACTTC
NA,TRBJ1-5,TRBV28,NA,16,CASSSFWGRGNQPQHF,TGTGCCAGCAGCTCCTTCTGGGGCAGGGGCAATCAGCCCCAGCATTTT
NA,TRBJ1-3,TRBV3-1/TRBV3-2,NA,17,CASSQRNGHNSGNTIYF,TGTGCCAGCAGCCAACGGAACGGCCACAACTCTGGAAACACCATATATTTT
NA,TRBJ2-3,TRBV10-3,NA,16,CAISESFSGGSDTQYF,TGTGCCATCAGTGAGTCTTTTTCCGGGGGCTCAGATACGCAGTATTTT
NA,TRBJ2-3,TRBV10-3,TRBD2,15,CAISASSGVTDTQYF,TGTGCCATCAGTGCTAGTAGCGGGGTGACAGATACGCAGTATTTT
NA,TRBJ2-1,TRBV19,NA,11,CASISDHEQFF,TGTGCCAGTATATCGGATCATGAGCAGTTCTTC
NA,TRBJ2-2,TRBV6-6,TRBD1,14,CASRPGQGAGELFF,TGTGCCAGCAGACCGGGACAGGGGGCCGGGGAGCTGTTTTTT
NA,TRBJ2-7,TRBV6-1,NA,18,CASTDDRGRYRGLYEQYF,TGTGCCAGCACTGACGACCGGGGGAGGTACAGGGGTCTCTACGAGCAGTACTTC
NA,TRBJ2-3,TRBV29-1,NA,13,CSVEVVGTDTQYF,TGCAGCGTTGAAGTAGTGGGCACAGATACGCAGTATTTT
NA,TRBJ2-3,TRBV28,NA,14,CASSLALGGRTQYF,TGTGCCAGCAGTTTAGCGCTAGGGGGGCGTACGCAGTATTTT
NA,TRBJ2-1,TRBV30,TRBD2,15,CAWRHLAGAYNEQFF,TGTGCCTGGAGACACCTAGCGGGGGCCTACAATGAGCAGTTCTTC
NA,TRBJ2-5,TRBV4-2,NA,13,CASSQDTRKTQYF,TGTGCCAGCAGCCAAGATACGAGGAAGACCCAGTACTTC
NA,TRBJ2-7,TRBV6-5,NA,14,CASSRPGLSYEQYF,TGTGCCAGCAGTCGACCGGGACTTTCCTACGAGCAGTACTTC
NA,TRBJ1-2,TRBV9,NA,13,CASSVAGNYGYTF,TGTGCCAGCAGCGTAGCAGGGAACTATGGCTACACCTTC